This TCR beta chain was obtained from a study of PD-L1 blockade in urothelial cancer. Study details: When patients started atezolizumab in the mid-2010s, it was given at 1,200 mg intravenously every 3 weeks.

Germline values: CDR1 MDHEN, CDR2 SYDVKM. This CDR3 has 13 amino acids. The V and J ends lost 11 bases and 6 bases respectively, with 17 bases between them. Each patient presented with locally advanced or metastatic urothelial carcinoma. Patients yielded 1 to 8 samples each, pretreatment and on-treatment. Assay: immunoSEQ multiplex PCR; the TCRdb copy retains only in-frame clones and omits some. The table has 35,000 to 55,000 clones, roughly four fifths seen once; the top ten hold more than 2.5%. This sequence joins TRBV28 and TRBJ2-1, with D perhaps matching TRBD2 (5 bases). The receptor was derived from a man between 65 and 80 years old with urothelial cancer. Material: PBMCs, obtained around atezolizumab (anti-PD-L1) treatment. The CDR3 DNA is TGTGCCTCCCCGGACTCAGAGTTCAATGAGCAGTTCTTC. Its translation is CASPDSEFNEQFF.